This T cell receptor beta chain stems from a study of spatial heterogeneity in lung cancer. Study as a whole: The authors sequenced available follow-up PBMC samples, taken a median of approximately 2 years after resection. Among detected sequences, beta-chain ones consistently exceeded alpha-chain ones in number.

Documented time point: blood at routine non-recurrence follow-up after resection. Whole RNA was taken from tumor, nontumor lung or frozen PBMC; it was then sequenced unsorted. Study results and caveats: At tumor resection, ubiquitous expanded TCRs were detected in blood more often than later.

The CDR3 is made up of 15 amino acids. Germline CDR1 MNHEY, CDR2 SVGEGT. Trimming took 8 bases from V and 5 from J; bases not matched to a gene: 13. Via MiXCR, TCRdb re-called the 5' RACE reads, giving one row per CDR3 protein. The sample yields fewer than 45,000 distinct CDR3 sequences, approximately 10% seen once. This clonotype was seen repeatedly, ten times or more. Its antigen is still unknown. Sequenced here: PBMCs, sampled at follow-up. The rearrangement joins TRBV6-2 or TRBV6-3 to TRBJ1-1; 8 bases fit TRBD1. This sequence was found in a female donor with early-stage non-small cell lung cancer. CDR3 nucleotide sequence: TGTGCCAGCTCCCCCCTAGGACAGGGATATACTGAAGCTTTCTTT. It is translated as CASSPLGQGYTEAFF.